The rows below give T cell receptor beta chains drawn from one sample of a study of identifying expanded T cells in peripheral blood. Here immunoSEQ multiplex PCR was the method, and the copy in TCRdb shows in-frame clones only, minus some. The table lists about 78,000 clones, roughly four fifths of them singletons. The sequencing sample was made of blood. The receptors shown here come from a person between 18 and 75 years old in good health. Both conserved end residues are part of each CDR3. D genes are given only for firm matches.

TRBJ1-4 | NA | TRBV5-6 | CASSLGGINEKLFF
TRBJ1-1 | NA | TRBV6-6 | CASSYSGAGLNTEAFF
TRBJ2-3 | NA | TRBV6-4 | CASSAQGGDTQYF
TRBJ1-4 | NA | TRBV4-3 | CASSGGQLDDEKLFF
TRBJ2-5 | NA | TRBV28 | CASSFIGIQETQYF
TRBJ1-2 | TRBD1 | TRBV11-2 | CASSPPLDRVGGYTF
TRBJ1-4 | NA | TRBV2 | CAGQWATNEKLFF
TRBJ2-6 | NA | TRBV28 | CASTSSSGANVLTF
TRBJ2-7 | NA | TRBV7-2 | CASSLFLYEGYEQYF
TRBJ2-7 | TRBD1 | TRBV30 | CAWSTGTGDHEQYF
TRBJ2-7 | NA | TRBV5-5 | CASSLDRTYEQYF
TRBJ2-3 | TRBD1 | TRBV5-3 | CARSILTGAITDTQYF
TRBJ2-1 | NA | TRBV30 | CAWSTSFDEQFF
TRBJ2-7 | NA | TRBV7-2 | CASSLAPIATSYEQYF
TRBJ1-2 | NA | TRBV19 | CASSIDADIGVGGGSTF
TRBJ1-1 | TRBD1 | TRBV29-1 | CSGRQGEWTEAFF
TRBJ2-5 | NA | TRBV5-1 | CASSLAPGKRGETQYF
TRBJ1-3 | TRBD1 | TRBV5-1 | CASSSDRIWGNTIYF
TRBJ1-2 | NA | TRBV28 | CASSIPGLLGYGYTF
TRBJ2-7 | NA | TRBV5-6 | CASSLYEYEQYF
TRBJ1-1 | NA | TRBV6-5 | CASSQGRNTEAFF
TRBJ1-4 | NA | TRBV28 | CATGGGTVLEEKLFF